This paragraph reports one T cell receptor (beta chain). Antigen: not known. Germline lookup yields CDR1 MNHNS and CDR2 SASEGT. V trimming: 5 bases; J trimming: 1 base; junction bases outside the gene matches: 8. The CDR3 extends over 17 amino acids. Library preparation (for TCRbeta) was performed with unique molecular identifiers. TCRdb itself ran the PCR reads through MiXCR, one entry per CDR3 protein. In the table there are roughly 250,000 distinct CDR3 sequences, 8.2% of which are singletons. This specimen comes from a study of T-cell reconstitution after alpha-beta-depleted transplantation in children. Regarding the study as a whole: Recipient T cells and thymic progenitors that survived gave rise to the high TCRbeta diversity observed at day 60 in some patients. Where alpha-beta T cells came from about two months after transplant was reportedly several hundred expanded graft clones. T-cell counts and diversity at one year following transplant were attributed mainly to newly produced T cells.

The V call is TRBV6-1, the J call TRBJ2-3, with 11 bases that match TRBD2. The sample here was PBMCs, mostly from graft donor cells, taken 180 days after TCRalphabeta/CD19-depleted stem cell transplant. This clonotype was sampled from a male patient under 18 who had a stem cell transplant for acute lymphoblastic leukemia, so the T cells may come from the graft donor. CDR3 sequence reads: CASSPPMTSGGTDTQYF. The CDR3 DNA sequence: TGTGCCAGCAGTCCTCCTATGACTAGCGGGGGCACAGATACGCAGTATTTT.